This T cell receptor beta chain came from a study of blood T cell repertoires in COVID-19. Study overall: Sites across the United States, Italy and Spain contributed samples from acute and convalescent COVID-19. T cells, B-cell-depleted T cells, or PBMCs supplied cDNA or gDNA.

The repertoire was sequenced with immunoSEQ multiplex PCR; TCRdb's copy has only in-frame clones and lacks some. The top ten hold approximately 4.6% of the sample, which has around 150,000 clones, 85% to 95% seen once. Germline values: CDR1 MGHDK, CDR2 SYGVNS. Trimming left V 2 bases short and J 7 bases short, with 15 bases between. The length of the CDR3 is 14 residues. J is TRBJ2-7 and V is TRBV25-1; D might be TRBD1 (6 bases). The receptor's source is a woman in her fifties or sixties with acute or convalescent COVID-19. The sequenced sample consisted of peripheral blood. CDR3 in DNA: TGTGCCAGCAGTGAACTGGGGGCAGTATCAGAGCAGTACTTC. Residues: CASSELGAVSEQYF.